The next 13 T cell receptor beta chains were all read from a single sample in a study of CD8+CD57+ T cells in acquired aplastic anemia. TCR beta VDJ combinations and CDR3 sequences were profiled from genomic DNA. TCRdb reprocessed the reads via MiXCR and lists one record per CDR3 protein. The sample carries around 400,000 distinct CDR3 sequences, 65% to 80% recorded once. Sequenced material: sorted CD4+, CD8+, or CD8+CD57+ T cells (not recorded which) from PBMCs. These receptor sequences come from a human donor in good health, serving as a control.

This clonotype was counted a single time. The chain joins TRBV2 to TRBJ2-5; 9 nucleotides match TRBD1. Looked up from germline, CDR1 is SNHLY and CDR2 is FYNNEI. The CDR3 runs 13 residues. V shed 4 bases, J shed 11 bases, and the junction held 8 bases outside the gene matches. The CDR3 nucleotides read TGTGCCAGCAGTGGGGACAGGGCAGACGCGCAGTACTTC. Amino acids: CASSGDRADAQYF.

The V gene is TRBV10-3, the J gene TRBJ1-2; no definite D call. The length of the CDR3 is 12 residues. V lost 4 bases, J lost 6 bases, and 9 bases lay in between. The germline gives CDR1 ENHRY, CDR2 SYGVKD. The CDR3 DNA is TGTGCCATCAGTGTTTCGAGGGATGGCTACACCTTC. This sequence encodes CAISVSRDGYTF.

A remark on this clonotype: One end of the junction varies from germline; a read error may be responsible. The chain combines TRBV9 with TRBJ1-4, with 8 bases that match TRBD1. From germline, CDR1 is SGDLS and CDR2 YYNGEE. CDR3 length equals 13 residues. CDR3 nucleotides: TGTGCCAGCAGCTTAATGGACAGGGACAACGAGCAGTTT. Protein product: CASSLMDRDNEQF.

This clonotype was counted between two and nine times. The V and J genes are TRBV11-2 and TRBJ2-5; 12 bases line up with TRBD1. Germline CDR1 SGHAT, CDR2 FQNNGV. The V and J ends lost 4 bases and 5 bases, in that order; junction bases with no gene match: 5. The CDR3 has 15 amino acids. CDR3: CASSSGTGGLETQYF. Written as DNA, the CDR3 is TGTGCCAGCAGCTCCGGGACAGGGGGCCTGGAGACCCAGTACTTC.

The DNA of the CDR3 is TGTGCCAGCAGCCTTGGACAGTCCGACGAGCAGTACTTC. This codes for CASSLGQSDEQYF. The chain carries TRBV7-2 and TRBJ2-7; D possibly corresponds to TRBD1 (6 bases). CDR1 is SGHTA and CDR2 is FQGNSA in the germline V gene. Trimming removed 5 bases from V and 5 bases from J, with 13 bases in between. The CDR3 is made up of 13 amino acids.

Concerning this clonotype: The CDR3 ends on some other residue instead of the conserved phenylalanine or tryptophan, so this is likely a read error. The limits of the CDR3 on the DNA are not certain, so only TCRdb's listed CDR3 is given. The J gene is TRBJ1-1, the V gene TRBV7-2. Per germline, CDR1 SGHTA and CDR2 FQGNSA. The CDR3 has 13 amino acids, counting both end residues. The CDR3 is CASSGGIAGGRLS.

Ten or more counts support this clonotype. The chain is built from TRBV20-1 and TRBJ1-6; 7 bases align to TRBD1. CDR3 size: 14 residues. Germline loops: CDR1 DFQATT, CDR2 SNEGSKA (reference sequence). After removal of 4 bases from V and 7 bases from J, the junction contained 7 bases not matched to a gene. For the CDR3, the DNA is TGCAGTGCTACCTGGGACAGCGCCAATTCACCCCTCCACTTT. It translates to CSATWDSANSPLHF.

This clonotype showed up just once. The chain combines TRBV20-1 with TRBJ1-1; 9 bases are a match to TRBD1. The V gene end was trimmed by 7 bases and the J gene end by 4 bases; junction bases not matched to a gene: 10. This CDR3 spans 14 amino acids. Germline CDR1 reads DFQATT; CDR2 reads SNEGSKA (reference sequence). CDR3 sequence reads: CSVSPGTGPTEAFF. CDR3 DNA sequence: TGCAGTGTTAGCCCCGGGACAGGGCCCACTGAAGCTTTCTTT.

In the case of this clonotype: The junction departs from the called germline gene at one end, perhaps through a read error. The genes are TRBV19 and TRBJ1-2, with D unresolved. Germline V gene lookup returns CDR1 LNHDA and CDR2 SQIVND (reference sequence). CDR3 length equals 13 residues. CDR3 nucleotide sequence: TGTGCCAGTAGTAGCTCAGACCTCTATGGCTACATCTTC. Amino acids: CASSSSDLYGYIF.

This clonotype was seen only a few times. V and J are TRBV10-3 and TRBJ2-3; D remains unclear. Trimming removed 2 bases at V and 1 base at J, with 4 bases between. The length of the CDR3 is 13 residues. CDR1 and CDR2 from the germline V gene are ENHRY and SYGVKD. CDR3 residues: CAISEAGTDTQYF. The CDR3 DNA follows: TGTGCCATCAGTGAGGCGGGCACAGATACGCAGTATTTT.

As for this clonotype: No conserved phenylalanine or tryptophan is present at the end of the CDR3, so a read error is the likely explanation. The limits of the CDR3 on the DNA are not certain, so only TCRdb's listed CDR3 is given. The chain carries TRBV10-2 and TRBJ1-5. The CDR3 is 15 amino acids in total, end residues counted. Germline CDR1 and CDR2: WSHSY and SAAADI. Here the CDR3 reads CASIVKAGNTQAFHV.

This clonotype showed up just once. DNA of the CDR3: TGTGCCAGCAGCTTAGGACGGCGTGGGTCCTACGAGCAGTACTTC. Translated: CASSLGRRGSYEQYF. The rearrangement links TRBV9 to TRBJ2-5; D is undetermined. The J call may be incorrect, as the DNA end agrees better with TRBJ2-7. The CDR3 spans 15 residues. The V gene's germline CDR1 is SGDLS and CDR2 YYNGEE.

The rearrangement links TRBV13 to TRBJ1-4; D remains ambiguous. Germline values: CDR1 PRHDT, CDR2 FYEKMQ (reference sequence). The CDR3 runs 16 residues. Trimming took 1 base from V and 0 from J, leaving 9 bases between them. CDR3 protein: CASSLAPAATNEKLFF. The CDR3 bases are TGTGCCAGCAGCTTAGCCCCAGCGGCAACTAATGAAAAACTGTTTTTT.